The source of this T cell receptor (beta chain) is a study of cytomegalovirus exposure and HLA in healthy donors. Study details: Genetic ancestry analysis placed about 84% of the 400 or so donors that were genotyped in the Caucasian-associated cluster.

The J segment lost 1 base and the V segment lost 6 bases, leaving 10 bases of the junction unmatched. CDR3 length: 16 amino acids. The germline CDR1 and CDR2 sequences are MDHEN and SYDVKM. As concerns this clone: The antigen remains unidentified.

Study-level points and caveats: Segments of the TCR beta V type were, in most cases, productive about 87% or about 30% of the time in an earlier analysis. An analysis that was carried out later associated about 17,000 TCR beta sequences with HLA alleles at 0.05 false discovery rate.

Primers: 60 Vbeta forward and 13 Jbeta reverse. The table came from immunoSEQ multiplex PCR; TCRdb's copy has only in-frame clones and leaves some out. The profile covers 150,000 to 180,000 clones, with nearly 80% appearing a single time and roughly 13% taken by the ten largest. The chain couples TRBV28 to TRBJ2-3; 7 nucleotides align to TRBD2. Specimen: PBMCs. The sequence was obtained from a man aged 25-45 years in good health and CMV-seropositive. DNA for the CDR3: TGTGCCAGCAGCTTAAAATGGCTAGCGGGCACAGATACGCAGTATTTT. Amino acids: CASSLKWLAGTDTQYF.